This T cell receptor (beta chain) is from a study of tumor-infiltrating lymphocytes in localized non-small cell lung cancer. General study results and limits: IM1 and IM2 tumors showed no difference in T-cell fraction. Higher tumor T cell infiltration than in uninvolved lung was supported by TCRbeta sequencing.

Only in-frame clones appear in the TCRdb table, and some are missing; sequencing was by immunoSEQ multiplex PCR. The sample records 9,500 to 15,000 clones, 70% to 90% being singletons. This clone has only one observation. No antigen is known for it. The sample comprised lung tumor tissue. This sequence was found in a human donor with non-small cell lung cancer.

The CDR3 nucleotides are TGTGCCAGCAGCTTAGAGCAGACCCACAATGAGCAGTTCTTC. Its translation: CASSLEQTHNEQFF. The rearrangement joins TRBV11-3 to TRBJ2-1; D unresolved. Germline CDR1 and CDR2: SGHNT and YENEEA. The V end lost 0 bases, the J end lost 5 bases, and 8 bases lay between the germline ends. This CDR3 spans 14 amino acids.